This paragraph reports one T cell receptor (beta chain). Its antigen remains unidentified. The data were taken from a study of CD8+CD57+ T cells in acquired aplastic anemia. Study context: Yields of DNA that came from sorted CD4+ and CD8+ cells averaged roughly 3.3 ug. Study-level findings and limits: For CD8+ Simpson's diversity, patients and controls showed no significant difference. Between patients and controls, around 30 CD8+ CDR3 sequences were found in common.

TCR beta VDJ and CDR3 profiling used genomic DNA as template. MiXCR, run by TCRdb on the reads, gives a single entry per CDR3 protein. The repertoire holds some 120,000 distinct CDR3 sequences, with about two fifths as singletons. Those patients picked for sequencing had displayed CD8+CD57+ cell expansion on flow cytometry. As a group, the patients uniformly had severe acquired aplastic anemia. This CDR3 spans 14 amino acids. Trimming took 2 bases from V and 5 from J, leaving 9 bases between them. Germline CDR1 and CDR2: MNHEY and SVGAGI. The sample comprised sorted CD4+, CD8+, or CD8+CD57+ T cells (not recorded which) from PBMCs. V is TRBV6-5 and J is TRBJ2-2, with D possibly being TRBD1 (6 bases). The TCR comes from a human donor with aplastic anemia. The CDR3 bases are TGTGCCAGCAGTTACGGGGGCTGGACCGGGGAGCTGTTTTTT. It encodes CASSYGGWTGELFF.